This T cell receptor (beta chain) was obtained from a study of blood T cell repertoires in COVID-19. On the study more broadly: Italy, Spain and the United States were the sources of the convalescent and acute COVID-19 samples. PBMCs, B-cell-depleted T cells, or T cells were the source of the cDNA or gDNA that made up the material.

In the original workflow: Reference gene primers were amplified, and this amplification served to estimate nucleated cell counts. The data were produced by immunoSEQ multiplex PCR, yet TCRdb's version contains in-frame clones alone and is incomplete. That table is the source of V, J and clone size, and D and trimming were worked out from the DNA. This sample has roughly 250,000 clones, with about 88% found just once. With 3 bases removed from V and 4 bases from J, the gap between germline ends came to 17 bases. CDR1 and CDR2 (germline): SGHRS, YFSETQ. The CDR3 has 16 amino acids. The specimen sequenced was peripheral blood. The chain combines TRBV5-1 with TRBJ1-3; D perhaps matches TRBD1 (6 bases). This TCR was recovered from a middle-aged woman who had recovered from COVID-19. The CDR3 here is CASSWDPGTPGNTIYF. CDR3 in DNA: TGCGCCAGCAGCTGGGACCCCGGGACACCCGGAAACACCATATATTTT.